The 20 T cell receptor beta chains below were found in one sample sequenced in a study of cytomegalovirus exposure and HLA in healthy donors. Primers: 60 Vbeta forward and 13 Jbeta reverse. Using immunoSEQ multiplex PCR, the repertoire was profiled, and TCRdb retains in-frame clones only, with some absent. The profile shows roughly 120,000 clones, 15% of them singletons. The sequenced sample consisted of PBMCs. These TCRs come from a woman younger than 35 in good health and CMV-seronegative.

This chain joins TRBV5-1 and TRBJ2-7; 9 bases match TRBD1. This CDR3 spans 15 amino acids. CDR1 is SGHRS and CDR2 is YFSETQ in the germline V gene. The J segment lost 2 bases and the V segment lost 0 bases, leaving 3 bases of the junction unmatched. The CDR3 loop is CASSLGDRVAYEQYF. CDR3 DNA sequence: TGCGCCAGCAGCTTGGGGGACAGGGTCGCCTACGAGCAGTACTTC. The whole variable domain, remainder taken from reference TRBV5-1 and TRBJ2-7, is KAGVTQTPRYLIKTRGQQVTLSCSPISGHRSVSWYQQTPGQGLQFLFEYFSETQRNKGNFPGRFSGRQFSNSRSEMNVSTLELGDSALYLCASSLGDRVAYEQYFGPGTRLTVT.

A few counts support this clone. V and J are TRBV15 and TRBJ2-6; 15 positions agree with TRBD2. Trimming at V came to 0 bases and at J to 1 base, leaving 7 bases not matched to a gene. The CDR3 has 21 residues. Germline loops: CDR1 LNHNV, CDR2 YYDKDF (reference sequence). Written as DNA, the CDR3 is TGTGCCACCAGCAGAGATTACCCTGGGACTAGCGGGGGGTCTGGGGCCAACGTCCTGACTTTC. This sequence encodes CATSRDYPGTSGGSGANVLTF. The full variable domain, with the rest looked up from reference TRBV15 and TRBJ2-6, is DAMVIQNPRYQVTQFGKPVTLSCSQTLNHNVMYWYQQKSSQAPKLLFHYYDKDFNNEADTPDNFQSRRPNTSFCFLDIRSPGLGDTAMYLCATSRDYPGTSGGSGANVLTFGAGSRLTVL.

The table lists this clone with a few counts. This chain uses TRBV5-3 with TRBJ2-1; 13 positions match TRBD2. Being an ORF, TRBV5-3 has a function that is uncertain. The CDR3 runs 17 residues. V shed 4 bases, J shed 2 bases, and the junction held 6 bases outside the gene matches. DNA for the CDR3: TGTGCCAGAAGCGAAAGACTAGCGGGAGGTCCCTACAATGAGCAGTTCTTC. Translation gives CARSERLAGGPYNEQFF.

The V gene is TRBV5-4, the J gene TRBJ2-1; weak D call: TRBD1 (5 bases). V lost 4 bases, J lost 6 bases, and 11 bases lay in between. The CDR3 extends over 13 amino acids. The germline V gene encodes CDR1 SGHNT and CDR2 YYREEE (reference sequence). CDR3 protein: CASSIRQTNEQFF. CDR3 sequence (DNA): TGTGCCAGCAGCATCCGACAGACCAATGAGCAGTTCTTC.

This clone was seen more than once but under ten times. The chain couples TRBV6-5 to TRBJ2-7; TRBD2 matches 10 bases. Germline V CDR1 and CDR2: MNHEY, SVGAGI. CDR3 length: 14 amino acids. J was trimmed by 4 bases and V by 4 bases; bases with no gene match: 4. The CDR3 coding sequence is TGTGCCAGCAGTTCTGGGACTAGCGTTTACGAGCAGTACTTC. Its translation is CASSSGTSVYEQYF.

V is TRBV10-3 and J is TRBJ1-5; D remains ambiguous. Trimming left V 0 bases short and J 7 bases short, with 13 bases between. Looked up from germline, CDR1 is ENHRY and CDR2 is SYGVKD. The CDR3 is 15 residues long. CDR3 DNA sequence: TGTGCCATCAGTGAGTCGATGCGGGTAGGACAGCCCCAGCATTTT. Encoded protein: CAISESMRVGQPQHF.

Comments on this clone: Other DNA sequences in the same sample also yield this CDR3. The CDR3 DNA is TGTGCCAGCAGTTTAGGGGGGAGCTCCTACGAGCAGTACTTC. As protein: CASSLGGSSYEQYF. The chain carries TRBV27 and TRBJ2-7; D may be TRBD2 (6 bases). Looked up from germline, CDR1 is MNHEY and CDR2 is SMNVEV (reference sequence). The CDR3 sequence is 14 residues long. V lost 2 bases, J lost 0 bases, and 8 bases lay in between.

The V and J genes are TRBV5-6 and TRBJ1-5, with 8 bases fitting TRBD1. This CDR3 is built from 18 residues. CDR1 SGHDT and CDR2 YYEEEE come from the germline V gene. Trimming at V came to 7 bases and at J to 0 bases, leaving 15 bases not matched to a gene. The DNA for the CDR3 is TGTGCCAGCTCCGTGAGATGGGCAGGGGGCTTTAGCAATCAGCCCCAGCATTTT. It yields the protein CASSVRWAGGFSNQPQHF.

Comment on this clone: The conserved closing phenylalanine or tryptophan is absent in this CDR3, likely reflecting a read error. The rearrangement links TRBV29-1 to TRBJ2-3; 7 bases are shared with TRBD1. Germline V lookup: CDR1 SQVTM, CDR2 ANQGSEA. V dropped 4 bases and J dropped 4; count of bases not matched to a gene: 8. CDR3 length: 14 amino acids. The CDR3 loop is CSVARAGGADTQYL. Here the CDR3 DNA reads TGCAGCGTTGCTAGGGCAGGGGGAGCAGATACGCAGTATTTG.

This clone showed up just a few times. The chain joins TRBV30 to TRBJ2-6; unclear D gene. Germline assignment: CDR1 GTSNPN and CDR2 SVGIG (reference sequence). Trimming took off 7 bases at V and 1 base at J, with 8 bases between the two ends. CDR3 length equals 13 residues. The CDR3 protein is CALTGSGANVLTF. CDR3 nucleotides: TGTGCCTTGACGGGTTCTGGGGCCAACGTCCTGACTTTC.

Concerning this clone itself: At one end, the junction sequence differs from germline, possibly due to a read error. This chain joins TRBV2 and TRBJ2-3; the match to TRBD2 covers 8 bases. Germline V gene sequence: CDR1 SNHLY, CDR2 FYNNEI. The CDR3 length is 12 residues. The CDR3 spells CASSVLRGATDF. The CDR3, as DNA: TGTGCCAGCAGCGTTTTGCGGGGGGCCACCGATTTT.

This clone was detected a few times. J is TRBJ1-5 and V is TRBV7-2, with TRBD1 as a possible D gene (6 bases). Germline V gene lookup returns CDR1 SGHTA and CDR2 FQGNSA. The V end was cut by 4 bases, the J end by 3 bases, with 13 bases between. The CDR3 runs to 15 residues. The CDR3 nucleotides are TGTGCCAGCAGCTCACAACAGGGAATCAATCAGCCCCAGCATTTT. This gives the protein CASSSQQGINQPQHF.

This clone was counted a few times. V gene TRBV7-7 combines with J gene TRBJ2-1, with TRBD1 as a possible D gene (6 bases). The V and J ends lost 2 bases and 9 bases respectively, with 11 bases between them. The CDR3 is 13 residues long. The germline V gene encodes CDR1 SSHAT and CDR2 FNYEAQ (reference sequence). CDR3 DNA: TGTGCCAGCAGCTTATACCAGGGGATTGAGCAGTTCTTC. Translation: CASSLYQGIEQFF. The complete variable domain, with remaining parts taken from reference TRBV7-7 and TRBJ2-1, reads GAGVSQSPRYKVTKRGQDVTLRCDPISSHATLYWYQQALGQGPEFLTYFNYEAQPDKSGLPSDRFSAERPEGSISTLTIQRTEQRDSAMYRCASSLYQGIEQFFGPGTRLTVL.

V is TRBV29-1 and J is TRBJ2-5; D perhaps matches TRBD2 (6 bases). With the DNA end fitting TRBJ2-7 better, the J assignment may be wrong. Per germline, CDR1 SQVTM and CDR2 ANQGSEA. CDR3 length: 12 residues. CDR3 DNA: TGCAGCGTTGAACACGGAGGGGACGAGCAGTACTTC. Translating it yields CSVEHGGDEQYF.

The CDR3 sequence: CASSVTQGQGTEAFF. The DNA for the CDR3 is TGTGCCAGCAGCGTAACTCAGGGGCAAGGCACTGAAGCTTTCTTT. The rearrangement links TRBV9 to TRBJ1-1; TRBD1 might be the D (6 bases). Germline V CDR1 and CDR2: SGDLS, YYNGEE. V was clipped by 1 base and J by 4 bases, with 14 bases between them. The CDR3 has 15 amino acids.

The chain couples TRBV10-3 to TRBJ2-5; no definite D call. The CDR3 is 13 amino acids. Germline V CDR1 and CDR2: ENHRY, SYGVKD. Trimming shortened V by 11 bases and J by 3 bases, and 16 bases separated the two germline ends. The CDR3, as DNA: TGTGCCTCAGGCAAGGCCCGCGAAGAGACCCAGTACTTC. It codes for CASGKAREETQYF.

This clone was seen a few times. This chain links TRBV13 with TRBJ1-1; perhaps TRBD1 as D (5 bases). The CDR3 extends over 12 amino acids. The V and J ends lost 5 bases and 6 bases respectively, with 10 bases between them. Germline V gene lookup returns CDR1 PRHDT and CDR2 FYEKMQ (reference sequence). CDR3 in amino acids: CASSRGPAEAFF. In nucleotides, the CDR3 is TGTGCCAGCAGCAGGGGTCCAGCTGAAGCTTTCTTT.

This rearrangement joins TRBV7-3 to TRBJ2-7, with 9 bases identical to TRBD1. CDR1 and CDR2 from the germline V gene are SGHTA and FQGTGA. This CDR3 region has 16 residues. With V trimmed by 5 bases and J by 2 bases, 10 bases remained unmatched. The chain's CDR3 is CASSPGWGTGTYEQYF. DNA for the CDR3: TGTGCCAGCAGCCCGGGGTGGGGGACAGGGACCTACGAGCAGTACTTC. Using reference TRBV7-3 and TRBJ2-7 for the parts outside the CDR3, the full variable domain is GAGVSQTPSNKVTEKGKYVELRCDPISGHTALYWYRQSLGQGPEFLIYFQGTGAADDSGLPNDRFFAVRPEGSVSTLKIQRTERGDSAVYLCASSPGWGTGTYEQYFGPGTRLTVT.

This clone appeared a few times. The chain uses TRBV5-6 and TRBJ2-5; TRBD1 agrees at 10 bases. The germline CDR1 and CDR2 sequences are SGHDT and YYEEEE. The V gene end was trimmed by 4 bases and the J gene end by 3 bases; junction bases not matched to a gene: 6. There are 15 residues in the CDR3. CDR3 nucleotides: TGTGCCAGCAGCCCGAGGACAGGGGGGAAAGAGACCCAGTACTTC. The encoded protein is CASSPRTGGKETQYF.

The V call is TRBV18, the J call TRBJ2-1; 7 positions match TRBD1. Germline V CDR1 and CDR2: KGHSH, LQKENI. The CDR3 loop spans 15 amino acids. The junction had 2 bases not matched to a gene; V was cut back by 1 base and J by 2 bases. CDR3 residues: CASSPQGAAYNEQFF. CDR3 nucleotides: TGTGCCAGCTCACCACAGGGGGCAGCCTACAATGAGCAGTTCTTC.